The rows below give T cell receptor beta chains drawn from one sample of a study of blood T cell repertoires in COVID-19. The table came from immunoSEQ multiplex PCR; TCRdb's copy has only in-frame clones and leaves some out. This sample carries some 24,000 clones, about nine tenths of them seen once, and the ten largest clones take around 4.6%. The specimen sequenced was peripheral blood. The receptors stem from a man aged 45-65 years with active COVID-19. Each CDR3 is given with its conserved first and last residue. The order of the fields is CDR3 DNA, CDR3 protein, V gene, J gene, D gene, clone size. D genes are given only for firm matches. Only part of the rows carry a size: once, few, many, or a class if the clone is expanded.

TGTGCCATCAGTGTCCGGACAGGGAGTGGCTACACCTTC	CAISVRTGSGYTF	TRBV10-3	TRBJ1-2	TRBD1	NA
TGTGCCAGCGGAGACGTGTTTGAAAAACTGTTTTTT	CASGDVFEKLFF	TRBV9	TRBJ1-4	NA	NA
TGTGCCAGCAGTGAATACAGGGAAGGTACTGAAGCTTTCTTT	CASSEYREGTEAFF	TRBV25-1	TRBJ1-1	NA	NA
TGTGCCAGCAGCCCTACAGGGCAAGAGACCCAGTACTTC	CASSPTGQETQYF	TRBV7-3	TRBJ2-5	NA	few
TGTGCCAGCAGCCCCGGGACTAGCGGGGGAGGGGAGCAGTTCTTC	CASSPGTSGGGEQFF	TRBV13	TRBJ2-1	TRBD2	once
TGTGCCTGGAACGCCGGGACAGGGCCGAGTGGCTACACCTTC	CAWNAGTGPSGYTF	TRBV30	TRBJ1-2	TRBD1	few
TGTGCCAGTAGTCAGCCTAGCGGAACCAATGAGCAGTTCTTC	CASSQPSGTNEQFF	TRBV19	TRBJ2-1	TRBD2	NA
TGTGCCTGGAGTCGGGAGGAGACCCAGTACTTC	CAWSREETQYF	TRBV30	TRBJ2-5	NA	NA
TGTGCCACCAGCAGAGTTCACGGTGGGGCTCTGCCCCAGCATTTT	CATSRVHGGALPQHF	TRBV15	TRBJ1-5	NA	NA
TGTGCCACCAGTGAGGCTTTCGAGGGGGCTTCTGGAAACACCATATATTTT	CATSEAFEGASGNTIYF	TRBV15	TRBJ1-3	TRBD1	NA
TGCGCCAGCAGCCGAGGGACAGGGGATGGCTACACCTTC	CASSRGTGDGYTF	TRBV4-1	TRBJ1-2	TRBD1	NA
TGTGCCAGCAGCTTGCGGGGGTCGGAGACCCAGTACTTC	CASSLRGSETQYF	TRBV5-5	TRBJ2-5	NA	NA